This T cell receptor (beta chain) was documented in a study of blood T cells in healthy people across ages. Study-wide context: Template-switching capture recovered about one barcoded beta molecule per two T cells.

Study findings and constraints: Fewer expanded clones and more diversity marked long-lived versus aged donors. Donor CMV status was unknown, possibly confounding expanded clonotype changes.

With respect to this clonotype: The target antigen is unknown.

Germline V gene data show CDR1 as ENHRY and CDR2 as SYGVKD. The CDR3 is 13 residues long. With V trimmed by 10 bases and J by 5 bases, 2 bases remained unmatched. Then a second PCR, running about 6 to 12 cycles, was carried out with a sample-barcoded 5' primer and a J-beta primer mix. TCRdb reanalysed the 5' RACE reads using MiXCR and keeps one entry per CDR3 protein. The sample consists of about 600,000 distinct CDR3 sequences, 40% to 50% of them appearing once. This clonotype originated in an elderly man in good health. The genes are TRBV10-3 and TRBJ2-1; 13 nucleotides line up with TRBD2. The sample consisted of blood. The CDR3 spells CATGTSGDNEQFF. DNA of the CDR3: TGTGCCACCGGGACTAGCGGGGACAATGAGCAGTTCTTC.